The 14 T cell receptor beta chains given below trace back to one sample, sequenced in a study. TCRdb fed the 5' RACE reads into MiXCR, producing one record per CDR3 protein. The sample contains about 54,000 distinct CDR3 sequences, 17% of which appear only once. Source material: naive CD4+ T cells sorted from blood. Stated subset: naive CD4+ T cells, CD4+CD45RA+CD25-. The source is a female donor with breast cancer.

As concerns this clonotype: A much bigger clone sits one base away, suggesting this may be a read error. The chain joins TRBV20-1 to TRBJ2-7; D may be TRBD1 (7 bases). The CDR3 totals 14 residues. Per the germline V gene, CDR1 is DFQATT and CDR2 is SNEGSKA (reference sequence). CDR3 amino acids: CSGRTGARGDEQYF. The CDR3 coding sequence is TGCAGCGGGAGAACTGGCGCCAGGGGGGACGAGCAGTACTTC.

A remark on this clonotype: An end of the junction differs from the germline gene, which may be a read error. The rearrangement joins TRBV29-1 to TRBJ1-1, with TRBD1 as a possible D gene (5 bases). CDR1 and CDR2 (germline): SQVTM, ANQGSEA. This CDR3 is built from 14 residues. The CDR3 DNA is TGCAGCGTTGAACGTCGGACATCGAACACGGAAGCTTTCTTT. Residues: CSVERRTSNTEAFF.

This clonotype was detected only a few times. This sequence joins TRBV6-1 and TRBJ1-5, with 10 nucleotides matching TRBD1. Losses at the gene ends were 5 bases for V and 7 bases for J; bases not matched to a gene: 8. Germline lookup yields CDR1 MNHNS and CDR2 SASEGT. There are 15 residues in the CDR3. The CDR3 sequence is CASSSGQGRRQPQHF. CDR3 nucleotide sequence: TGTGCCAGCAGTTCGGGACAGGGGCGCAGGCAGCCCCAGCATTTT.

This clonotype occurred a few times. The chain recombines TRBV30 with TRBJ1-2; no reliable D call. The CDR3 runs to 11 residues. The germline V gene has CDR1 GTSNPN and CDR2 SVGIG (reference sequence). The V and J ends lost 2 bases and 8 bases respectively, with 9 bases between them. CDR3 amino acids: CAWSKGQGYTF. In nucleotides, the CDR3 is TGTGCCTGGAGTAAGGGTCAAGGCTACACCTTC.

This chain uses TRBV28 with TRBJ2-3; D uncertain. Germline CDR1 MDHEN, CDR2 SYDVKM. Trimming shortened V by 6 bases and J by 2 bases, and 21 bases separated the two germline ends. The CDR3 covers 17 residues. CDR3 loop: CASRRSVGRTTTDTQYF. DNA of the CDR3: TGTGCCAGCAGGAGGTCCGTAGGACGGACGACCACAGATACGCAGTATTTT.

This clonotype was counted a few times. The V and J genes are TRBV28 and TRBJ1-2; no definite D call. The CDR3 is 11 residues long. CDR1 is MDHEN and CDR2 is SYDVKM in the germline V gene. With 7 bases removed from V and 7 bases from J, the gap between germline ends came to 10 bases. The CDR3 region is CASKRVAGYTF. In nucleotides, the CDR3 is TGTGCCAGCAAAAGGGTTGCTGGCTACACCTTC.

This clonotype was counted ten times or more. V usage is TRBV4-1 and J usage is TRBJ2-2; D unresolved. CDR3 length: 13 amino acids. Trimming removed 3 bases from V and 6 bases from J, with 8 bases in between. The V gene's germline CDR1 is MGHRA and CDR2 YSYEKL. The CDR3 reads CASSHVLSGELFF. CDR3 DNA: TGCGCCAGCAGCCACGTATTATCCGGGGAGCTGTTTTTT.

This clonotype was detected ten times or more. DNA for the CDR3: TGTGCCAGTGGTCAGGGGGACCAGCCCCAGCATTTT. Translating gives CASGQGDQPQHF. The V call is TRBV19, the J call TRBJ1-5; 7 bases fit TRBD1. Losses at the gene ends were 8 bases for V and 7 bases for J; bases not matched to a gene: 5. Per germline, CDR1 LNHDA and CDR2 SQIVND (reference sequence). This CDR3 is 12 amino acids long.

This chain joins TRBV5-1 and TRBJ2-1, with a possible D match to TRBD2 (5 bases). The CDR3 extends over 13 amino acids. V lost 5 bases to trimming and J lost 9 bases, with 15 bases between them. Germline V lookup: CDR1 SGHRS, CDR2 YFSETQ. CDR3 coding DNA: TGCGCCAGCAGGCCGGGATCCGAGGGTGAGCAGTTCTTC. This sequence encodes CASRPGSEGEQFF. Drawing the rest from reference TRBV5-1 and TRBJ2-1, the complete variable domain is KAGVTQTPRYLIKTRGQQVTLSCSPISGHRSVSWYQQTPGQGLQFLFEYFSETQRNKGNFPGRFSGRQFSNSRSEMNVSTLELGDSALYLCASRPGSEGEQFFGPGTRLTVL.

The chain combines TRBV6-1 with TRBJ1-2, with D unclear. The V gene lost 4 bases and the J gene lost 8 bases, with 14 bases spanning the gap. Looked up from germline, CDR1 is MNHNS and CDR2 is SASEGT. The CDR3 consists of 13 residues. Written as DNA, the CDR3 is TGTGCCAGCAGTGGGATTATCGCGGACGGCTACACCTTC. Its translation is CASSGIIADGYTF.

V usage is TRBV20-1 and J usage is TRBJ2-1; 9 bases are shared with TRBD1. The CDR3 is 15 amino acids. V gave up 8 bases and J gave up 5 bases; unmatched junction bases: 13. Germline CDR1 DFQATT, CDR2 SNEGSKA (reference sequence). The CDR3 DNA is TGCAGTTTTTTATCCGGGACAGGGCTAAACAATGAGCAGTTCTTC. This translates into CSFLSGTGLNNEQFF.

This clonotype showed up many times. The rearrangement links TRBV28 to TRBJ2-7, with 9 bases fitting TRBD1. This CDR3 contains 14 residues. Germline V gives CDR1 MDHEN, CDR2 SYDVKM. Trimming cost V 5 bases and J 3 bases; bases outside gene matches: 5. CDR3 region: CASSGQGRHYEQYF. Here the CDR3 DNA reads TGTGCCAGCAGTGGACAGGGGAGGCACTACGAGCAGTACTTC. Looking up the rest from reference TRBV28 and TRBJ2-7 gives the full variable domain: DVKVTQSSRYLVKRTGEKVFLECVQDMDHENMFWYRQDPGLGLRLIYFSYDVKMKEKGDIPEGYSVSREKKERFSLILESASTNQTSMYLCASSGQGRHYEQYFGPGTRLTVT.

This chain uses TRBV5-1 with TRBJ2-7; the match to TRBD1 covers 11 bases. The CDR3 is 15 amino acids. V lost 0 bases to trimming and J lost 7 bases; unmatched junction nucleotides: 6. Germline V gene sequence: CDR1 SGHRS, CDR2 YFSETQ. The CDR3 sequence: CASSLEGQGAREQYF. The CDR3 bases are TGCGCCAGCAGCTTGGAAGGACAGGGGGCGCGGGAGCAGTACTTC.

This clonotype is medium-sized within its sample. V is TRBV29-1 and J is TRBJ2-7, with D unclear. CDR3 length: 11 amino acids. Germline V gene sequence: CDR1 SQVTM, CDR2 ANQGSEA. V was cut by 5 bases and J by 0 bases, with 5 bases left in between. The CDR3 loop is CSVRSSYEQYF. The CDR3 bases are TGCAGCGTTCGTTCCTCCTACGAGCAGTACTTC.